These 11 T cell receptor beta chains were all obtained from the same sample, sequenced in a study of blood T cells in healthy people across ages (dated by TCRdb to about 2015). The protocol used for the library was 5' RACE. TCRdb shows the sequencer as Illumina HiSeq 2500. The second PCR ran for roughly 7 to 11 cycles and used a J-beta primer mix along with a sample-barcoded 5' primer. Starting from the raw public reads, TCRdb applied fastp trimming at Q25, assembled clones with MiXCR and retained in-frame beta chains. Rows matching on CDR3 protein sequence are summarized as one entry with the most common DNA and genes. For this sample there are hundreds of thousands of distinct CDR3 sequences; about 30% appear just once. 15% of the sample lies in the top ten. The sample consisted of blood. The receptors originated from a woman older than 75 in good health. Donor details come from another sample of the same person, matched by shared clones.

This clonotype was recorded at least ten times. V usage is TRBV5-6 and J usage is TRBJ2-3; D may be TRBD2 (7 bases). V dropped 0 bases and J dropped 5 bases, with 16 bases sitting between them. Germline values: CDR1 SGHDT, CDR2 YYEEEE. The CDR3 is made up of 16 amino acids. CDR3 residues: CASSLEGRGAGDTQYF. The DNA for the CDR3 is TGTGCCAGCAGCTTGGAAGGTCGGGGGGCAGGAGATACGCAGTATTTT.

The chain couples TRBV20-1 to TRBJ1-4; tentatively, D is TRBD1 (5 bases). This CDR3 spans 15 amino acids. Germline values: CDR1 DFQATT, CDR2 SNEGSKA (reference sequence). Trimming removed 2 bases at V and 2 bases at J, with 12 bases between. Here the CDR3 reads CSARSPGRTNEKLFF. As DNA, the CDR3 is TGCAGTGCTAGATCCCCAGGGAGGACTAATGAAAAACTGTTTTTT.

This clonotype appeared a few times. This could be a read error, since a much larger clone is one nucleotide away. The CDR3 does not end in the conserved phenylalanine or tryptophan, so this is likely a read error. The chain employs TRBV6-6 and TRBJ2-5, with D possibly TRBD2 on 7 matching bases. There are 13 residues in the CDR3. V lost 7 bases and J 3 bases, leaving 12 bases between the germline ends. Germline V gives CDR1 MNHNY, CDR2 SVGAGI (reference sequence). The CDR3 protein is CASTKGGKETQYC. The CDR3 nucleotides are TGTGCCAGCACGAAGGGGGGGAAAGAGACCCAGTACTGC.

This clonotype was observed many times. This chain's CDR3 is CASSLSQSIYNEQFF. CDR3 in DNA: TGCGCCAGCAGCTTGTCCCAGTCGATTTACAATGAGCAGTTCTTC. The chain has TRBV5-1 and TRBJ2-1; the D is unclear. V was clipped by 1 base and J by 4 bases, with 12 bases between them. Germline-derived CDR1 and CDR2 are SGHRS and YFSETQ. This CDR3 spans 15 amino acids.

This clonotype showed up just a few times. In DNA, the CDR3 is TGTGCCAGCAGCCAGCGACAGGGTGGTAAGACTGAAGCTTTCTTT. This gives the protein CASSQRQGGKTEAFF. V usage is TRBV9 and J usage is TRBJ1-1; 7 bases map to TRBD1. J gave up 5 bases and V 4 bases, and 11 bases lay outside the gene matches. The germline gives CDR1 SGDLS, CDR2 YYNGEE. This CDR3 has 15 amino acids. The full variable domain, its missing parts supplied by reference TRBV9 and TRBJ1-1, is DSGVTQTPKHLITATGQRVTLRCSPRSGDLSVYWYQQSLDQGLQFLIQYYNGEERAKGNILERFSAQQFPDLHSELNLSSLELGDSALYFCASSQRQGGKTEAFFGQGTRLTVV.

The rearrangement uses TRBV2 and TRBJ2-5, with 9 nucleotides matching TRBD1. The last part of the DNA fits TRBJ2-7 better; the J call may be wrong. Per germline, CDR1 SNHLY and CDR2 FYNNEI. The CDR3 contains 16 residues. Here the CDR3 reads CASKEGPTGGNYEQYF. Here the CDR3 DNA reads TGTGCCAGCAAGGAGGGCCCGACAGGGGGTAACTACGAGCAGTACTTC.

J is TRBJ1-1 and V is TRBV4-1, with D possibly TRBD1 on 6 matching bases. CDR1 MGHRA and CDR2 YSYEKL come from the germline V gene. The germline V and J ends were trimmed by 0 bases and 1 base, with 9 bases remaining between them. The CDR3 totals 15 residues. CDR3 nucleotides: TGCGCCAGCAGCCAAGATGACAGGTCGAACACTGAAGCTTTCTTT. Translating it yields CASSQDDRSNTEAFF.

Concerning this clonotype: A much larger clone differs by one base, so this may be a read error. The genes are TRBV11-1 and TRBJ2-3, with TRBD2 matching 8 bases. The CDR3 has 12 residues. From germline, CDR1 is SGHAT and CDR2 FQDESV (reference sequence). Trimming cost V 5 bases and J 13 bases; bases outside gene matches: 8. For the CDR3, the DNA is TGTGCCAGCAGCCCCGGACGAGCGGGGGAGTATTTT. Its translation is CASSPGRAGEYF.

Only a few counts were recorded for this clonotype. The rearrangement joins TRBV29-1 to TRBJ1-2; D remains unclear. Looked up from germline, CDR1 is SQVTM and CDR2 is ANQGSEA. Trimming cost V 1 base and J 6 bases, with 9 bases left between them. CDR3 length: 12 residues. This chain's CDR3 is CSVEVFGNGYTF. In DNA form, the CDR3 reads TGCAGCGTTGAAGTTTTCGGGAATGGCTACACCTTC.

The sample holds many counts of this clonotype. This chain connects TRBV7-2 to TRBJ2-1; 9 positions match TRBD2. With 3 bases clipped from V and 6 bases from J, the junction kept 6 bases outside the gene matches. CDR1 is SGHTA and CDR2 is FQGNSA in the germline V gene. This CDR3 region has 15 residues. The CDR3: CASSFAGGLGNEQFF. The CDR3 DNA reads TGTGCCAGCAGCTTCGCGGGGGGGCTGGGCAATGAGCAGTTCTTC.

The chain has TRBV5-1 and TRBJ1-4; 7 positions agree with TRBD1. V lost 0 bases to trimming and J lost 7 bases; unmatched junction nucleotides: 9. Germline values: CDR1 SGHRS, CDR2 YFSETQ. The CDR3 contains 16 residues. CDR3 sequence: CASSLDGKGASEKLFF. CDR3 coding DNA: TGCGCCAGCAGCTTGGATGGAAAGGGGGCCAGTGAAAAACTGTTTTTT.